This section outlines one T cell receptor (beta chain) sequence together with its context. Its antigen is unknown. The entry originates in a study of cytomegalovirus exposure and HLA in healthy donors. Study as a whole: The roughly 120 validation repertoires used the same platform as the approximately 670 first-cohort repertoires (as reported by a later analysis). Whole-study findings and limits: There were about 160 TCR beta chains listed as cytomegalovirus-associated. The tendency of first-cohort TCR clusters to co-occur in the approximately 110 validation repertoires was identified by a subsequent analysis.

Sequencing used immunoSEQ multiplex PCR; TCRdb keeps in-frame clones, though not all of them. The table records more than 85,000 clones, about 88% of them present only once. The sample taken for sequencing was PBMCs. This sequence was found in a woman aged 18-29 years in good health and CMV-seronegative.

The CDR3 nucleotides read TGTGCCAGCCTAGGGGCTAGCGGAATCTACGAGCAGTACTTC. Translation: CASLGASGIYEQYF. V is TRBV28 and J is TRBJ2-7; 7 nucleotides line up with TRBD2. V trimming: 8 bases; J trimming: 3 bases; junction bases outside the gene matches: 10. Germline CDR1 MDHEN, CDR2 SYDVKM. CDR3 size: 14 residues.